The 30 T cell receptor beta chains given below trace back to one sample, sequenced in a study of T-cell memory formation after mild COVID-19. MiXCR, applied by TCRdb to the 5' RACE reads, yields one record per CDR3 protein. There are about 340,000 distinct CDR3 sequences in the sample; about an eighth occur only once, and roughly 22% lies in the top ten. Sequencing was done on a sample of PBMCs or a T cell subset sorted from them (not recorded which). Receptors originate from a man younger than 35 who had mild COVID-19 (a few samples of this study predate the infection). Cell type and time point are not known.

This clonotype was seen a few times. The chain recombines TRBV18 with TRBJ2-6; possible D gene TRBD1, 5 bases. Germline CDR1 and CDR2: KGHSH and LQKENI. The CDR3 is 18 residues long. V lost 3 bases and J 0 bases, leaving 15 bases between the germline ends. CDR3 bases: TGTGCCAGCTCACCCCAGTGGGGCGGAAACTCTGGGGCCAACGTCCTGACTTTC. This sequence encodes CASSPQWGGNSGANVLTF.

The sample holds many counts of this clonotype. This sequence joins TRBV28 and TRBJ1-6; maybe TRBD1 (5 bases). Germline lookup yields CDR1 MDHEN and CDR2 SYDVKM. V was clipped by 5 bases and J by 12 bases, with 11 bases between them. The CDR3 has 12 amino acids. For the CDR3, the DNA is TGTGCCAGCAGTGGTCCGAGGGGACCCCTCCACTTT. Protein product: CASSGPRGPLHF.

The CDR3 sequence is CSAKRTSGGGWTDTQYF. The CDR3 DNA follows: TGCAGTGCTAAGAGGACTAGCGGGGGGGGTTGGACAGATACGCAGTATTTT. The chain links TRBV20-1 to TRBJ2-3; 15 nucleotides match TRBD2. Looked up from germline, CDR1 is DFQATT and CDR2 is SNEGSKA (reference sequence). The CDR3 has 17 amino acids. The V gene end was trimmed by 4 bases and the J gene end by 3 bases; junction bases not matched to a gene: 8.

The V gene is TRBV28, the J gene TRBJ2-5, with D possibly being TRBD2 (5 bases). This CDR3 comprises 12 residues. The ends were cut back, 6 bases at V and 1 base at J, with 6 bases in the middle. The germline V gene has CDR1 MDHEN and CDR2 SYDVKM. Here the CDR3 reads CASRGLQETQYF. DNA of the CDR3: TGTGCCAGCAGAGGACTCCAAGAGACCCAGTACTTC.

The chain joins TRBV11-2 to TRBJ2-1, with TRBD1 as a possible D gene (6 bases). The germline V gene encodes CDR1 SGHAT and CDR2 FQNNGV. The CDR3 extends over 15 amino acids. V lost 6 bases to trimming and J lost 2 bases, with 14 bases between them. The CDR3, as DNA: TGTGCCAGCAGTTACACAGGGAGCGCCTACAATGAGCAGTTCTTC. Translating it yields CASSYTGSAYNEQFF.

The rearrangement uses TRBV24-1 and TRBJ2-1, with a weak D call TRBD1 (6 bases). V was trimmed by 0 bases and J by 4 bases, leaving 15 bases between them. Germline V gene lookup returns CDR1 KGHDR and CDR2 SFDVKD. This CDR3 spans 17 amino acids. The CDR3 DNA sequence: TGTGCCACCAGTGATTTGGGTCAGGGGACCGGGTACAATGAGCAGTTCTTC. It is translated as CATSDLGQGTGYNEQFF.

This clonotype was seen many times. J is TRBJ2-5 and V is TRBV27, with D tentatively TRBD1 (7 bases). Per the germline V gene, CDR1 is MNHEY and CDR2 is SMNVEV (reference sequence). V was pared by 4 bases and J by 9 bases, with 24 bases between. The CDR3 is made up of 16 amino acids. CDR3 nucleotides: TGTGCCAGCAGTTCTGCGGGACAGCCTTTGAGGGGGGCCCAGTACTTC. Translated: CASSSAGQPLRGAQYF.

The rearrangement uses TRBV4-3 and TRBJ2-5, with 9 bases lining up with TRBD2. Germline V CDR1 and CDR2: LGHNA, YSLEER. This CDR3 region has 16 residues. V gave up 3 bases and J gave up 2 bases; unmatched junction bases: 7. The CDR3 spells CASSQGRLAAQETQYF. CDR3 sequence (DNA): TGCGCCAGCAGCCAGGGCCGACTAGCGGCACAAGAGACCCAGTACTTC.

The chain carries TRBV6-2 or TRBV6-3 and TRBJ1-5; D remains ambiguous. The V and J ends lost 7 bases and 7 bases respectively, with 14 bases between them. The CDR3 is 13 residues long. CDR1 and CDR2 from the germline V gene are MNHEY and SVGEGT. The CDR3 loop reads CASTIGGQQPQHF. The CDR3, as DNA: TGTGCCAGCACCATTGGTGGGCAACAGCCCCAGCATTTT.

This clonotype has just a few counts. Written as DNA, the CDR3 is TGTGCCAGCGGGGCGGGGGGCCATCAGCCCCAGCATTTT. Translated: CASGAGGHQPQHF. The chain carries TRBV12-3 or TRBV12-4 and TRBJ1-5, with TRBD1 as a possible D gene (6 bases). V gave up 8 bases and J gave up 5 bases, with 13 bases separating them. This CDR3 comprises 13 residues.

CDR3 in amino acids: CASSFVPRGNEQFF. The CDR3 nucleotides read TGCGCCAGCAGCTTCGTCCCTCGGGGCAATGAGCAGTTCTTC. J is TRBJ2-1 and V is TRBV5-1, with TRBD2 as a possible D gene (5 bases). This CDR3 is built from 14 residues. Trimming left V 2 bases short and J 6 bases short, with 12 bases between. Germline V gene lookup returns CDR1 SGHRS and CDR2 YFSETQ.

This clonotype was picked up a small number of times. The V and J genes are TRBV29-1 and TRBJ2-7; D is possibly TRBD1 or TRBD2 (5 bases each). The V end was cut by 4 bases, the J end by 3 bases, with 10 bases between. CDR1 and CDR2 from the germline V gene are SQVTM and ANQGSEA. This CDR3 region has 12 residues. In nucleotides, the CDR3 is TGCAGCGTTGGGGACGGTTACTACGAGCAGTACTTC. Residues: CSVGDGYYEQYF.

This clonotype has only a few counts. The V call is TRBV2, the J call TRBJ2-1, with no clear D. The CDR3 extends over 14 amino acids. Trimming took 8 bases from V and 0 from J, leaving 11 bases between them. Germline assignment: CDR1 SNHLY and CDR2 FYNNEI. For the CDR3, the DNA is TGTGCCAGCCTCGCCCTGAGCTCCTACAATGAGCAGTTCTTC. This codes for CASLALSSYNEQFF.

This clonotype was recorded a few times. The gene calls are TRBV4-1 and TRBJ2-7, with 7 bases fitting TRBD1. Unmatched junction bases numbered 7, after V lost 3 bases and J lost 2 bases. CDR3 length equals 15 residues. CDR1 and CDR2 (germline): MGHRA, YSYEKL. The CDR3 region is CASSQAGGNPYEQYF. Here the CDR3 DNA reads TGCGCCAGCAGCCAGGCAGGGGGTAACCCCTACGAGCAGTACTTC.

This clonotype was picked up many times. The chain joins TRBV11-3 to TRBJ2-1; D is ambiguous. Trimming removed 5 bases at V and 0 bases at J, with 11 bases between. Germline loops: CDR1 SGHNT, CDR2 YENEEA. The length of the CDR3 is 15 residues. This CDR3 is CASSPAVSSYNEQFF. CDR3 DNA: TGTGCCAGCAGCCCCGCGGTCTCCTCCTACAATGAGCAGTTCTTC. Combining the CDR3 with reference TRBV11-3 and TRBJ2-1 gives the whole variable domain EAGVVQSPRYKIIEKKQPVAFWCNPISGHNTLYWYLQNLGQGPELLIRYENEEAVDDSQLPKDRFSAERLKGVDSTLKIQPAELGDSAVYLCASSPAVSSYNEQFFGPGTRLTVL.

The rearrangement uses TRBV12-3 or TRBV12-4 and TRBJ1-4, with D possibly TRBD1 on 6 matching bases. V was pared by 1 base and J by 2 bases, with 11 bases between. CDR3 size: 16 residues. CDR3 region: CASSLDRGATNEKLFF. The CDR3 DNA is TGTGCCAGCAGTTTAGACCGGGGGGCCACTAATGAAAAACTGTTTTTT.

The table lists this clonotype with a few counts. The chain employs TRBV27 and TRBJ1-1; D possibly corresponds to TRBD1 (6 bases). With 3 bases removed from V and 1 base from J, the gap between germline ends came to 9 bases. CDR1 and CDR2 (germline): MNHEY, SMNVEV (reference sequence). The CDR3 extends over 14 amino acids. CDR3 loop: CASSFQQGNTEAFF. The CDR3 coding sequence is TGTGCCAGCAGTTTCCAACAGGGGAACACTGAAGCTTTCTTT.

The CDR3 coding sequence is TGTGCCAGCAGCTTAGGAATTGGGCGGGGGAGCTCCTACGAGCAGTACTTC. Translating gives CASSLGIGRGSSYEQYF. The chain employs TRBV7-9 and TRBJ2-7; TRBD2 aligns across 7 bases. V trimming: 1 base; J trimming: 0 bases; junction bases outside the gene matches: 9. CDR3 size: 17 residues. CDR1 and CDR2 from the germline V gene are SEHNR and FQNEAQ (reference sequence).

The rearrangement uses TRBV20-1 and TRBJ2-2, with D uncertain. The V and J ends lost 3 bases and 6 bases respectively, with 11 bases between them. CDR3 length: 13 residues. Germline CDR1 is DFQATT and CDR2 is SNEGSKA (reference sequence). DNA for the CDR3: TGCAGTGCTAGGGTCCCGAGGTCCGGGGAGCTGTTTTTT. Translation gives CSARVPRSGELFF.

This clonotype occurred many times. CDR3 amino acids: CASSLDLQAGPSEKLFF. The CDR3 DNA reads as TGTGCCAGCAGTTTAGACTTACAAGCGGGCCCGTCCGAAAAACTGTTTTTT. The chain joins TRBV12-3 or TRBV12-4 to TRBJ1-4, with D unclear. The CDR3 loop spans 17 amino acids. The V end lost 1 base, the J end lost 8 bases, and 20 bases lay between the germline ends.

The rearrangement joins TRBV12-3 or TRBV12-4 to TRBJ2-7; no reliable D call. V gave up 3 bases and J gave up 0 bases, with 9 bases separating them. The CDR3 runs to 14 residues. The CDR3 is CASSFASGSYEQYF. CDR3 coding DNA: TGTGCCAGCAGTTTCGCGAGTGGCTCCTACGAGCAGTACTTC.

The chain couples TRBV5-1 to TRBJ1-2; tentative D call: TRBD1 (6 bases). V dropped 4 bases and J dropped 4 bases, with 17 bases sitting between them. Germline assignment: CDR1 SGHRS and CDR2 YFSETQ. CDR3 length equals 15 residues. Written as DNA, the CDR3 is TGCGCCAGCAGCGAAAGACAGGCAGGTCCCTATGGCTACACCTTC. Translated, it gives CASSERQAGPYGYTF.

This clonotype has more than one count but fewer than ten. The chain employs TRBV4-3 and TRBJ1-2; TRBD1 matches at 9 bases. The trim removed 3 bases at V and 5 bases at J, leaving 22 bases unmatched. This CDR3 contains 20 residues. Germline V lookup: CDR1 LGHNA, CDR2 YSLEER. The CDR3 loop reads CASSQDRLVKWDRVRYGYTF. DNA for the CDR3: TGCGCCAGCAGCCAGGACCGACTAGTTAAATGGGACAGGGTGAGATATGGCTACACCTTC.

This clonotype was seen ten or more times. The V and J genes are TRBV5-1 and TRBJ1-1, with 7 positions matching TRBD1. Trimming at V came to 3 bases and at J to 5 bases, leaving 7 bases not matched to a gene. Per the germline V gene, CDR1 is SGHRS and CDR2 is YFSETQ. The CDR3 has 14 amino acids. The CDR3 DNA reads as TGCGCCAGCAGCTCCCAGGGGGTTCGGACTGAAGCTTTCTTT. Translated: CASSSQGVRTEAFF. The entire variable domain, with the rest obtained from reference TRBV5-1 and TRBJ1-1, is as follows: KAGVTQTPRYLIKTRGQQVTLSCSPISGHRSVSWYQQTPGQGLQFLFEYFSETQRNKGNFPGRFSGRQFSNSRSEMNVSTLELGDSALYLCASSSQGVRTEAFFGQGTRLTVV.

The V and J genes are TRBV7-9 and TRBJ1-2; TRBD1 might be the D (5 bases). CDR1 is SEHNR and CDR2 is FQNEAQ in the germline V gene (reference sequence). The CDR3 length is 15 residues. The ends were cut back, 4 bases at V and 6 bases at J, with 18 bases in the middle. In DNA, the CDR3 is TGTGCCAGCAGCTCCGGGACTGACCAACTGCATGGCTACACCTTC. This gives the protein CASSSGTDQLHGYTF.

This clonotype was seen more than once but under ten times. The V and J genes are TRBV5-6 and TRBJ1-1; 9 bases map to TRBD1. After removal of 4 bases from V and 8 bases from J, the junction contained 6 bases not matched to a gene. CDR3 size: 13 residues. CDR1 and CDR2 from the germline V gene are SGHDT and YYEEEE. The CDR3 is CASSRQGDWEAFF. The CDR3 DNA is TGTGCCAGCAGCCGACAGGGGGATTGGGAAGCTTTCTTT.

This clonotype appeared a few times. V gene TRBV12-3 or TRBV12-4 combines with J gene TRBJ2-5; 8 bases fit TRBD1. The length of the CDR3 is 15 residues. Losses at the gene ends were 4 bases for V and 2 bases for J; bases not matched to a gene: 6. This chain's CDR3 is CASSYMTGEQETQYF. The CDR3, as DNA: TGTGCCAGCAGTTATATGACAGGGGAACAAGAGACCCAGTACTTC.

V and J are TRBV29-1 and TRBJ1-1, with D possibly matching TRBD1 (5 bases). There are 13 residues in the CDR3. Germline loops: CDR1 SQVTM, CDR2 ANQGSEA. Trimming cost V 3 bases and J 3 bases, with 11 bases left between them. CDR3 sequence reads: CSVDREWDTEAFF. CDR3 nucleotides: TGCAGCGTTGACAGGGAATGGGACACTGAAGCTTTCTTT.

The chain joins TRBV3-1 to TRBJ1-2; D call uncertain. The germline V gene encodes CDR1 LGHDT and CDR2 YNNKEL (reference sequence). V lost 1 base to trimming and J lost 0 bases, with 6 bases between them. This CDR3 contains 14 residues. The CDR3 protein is CASSQGAANYGYTF. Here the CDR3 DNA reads TGTGCCAGCAGCCAAGGGGCGGCTAACTATGGCTACACCTTC.

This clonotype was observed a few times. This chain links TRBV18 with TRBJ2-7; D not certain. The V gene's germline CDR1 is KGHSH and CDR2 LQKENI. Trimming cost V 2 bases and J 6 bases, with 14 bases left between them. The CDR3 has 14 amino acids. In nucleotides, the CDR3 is TGTGCCAGCTCACCAGGGCCGGAGTGGAGCGAGCAGTACTTC. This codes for CASSPGPEWSEQYF.